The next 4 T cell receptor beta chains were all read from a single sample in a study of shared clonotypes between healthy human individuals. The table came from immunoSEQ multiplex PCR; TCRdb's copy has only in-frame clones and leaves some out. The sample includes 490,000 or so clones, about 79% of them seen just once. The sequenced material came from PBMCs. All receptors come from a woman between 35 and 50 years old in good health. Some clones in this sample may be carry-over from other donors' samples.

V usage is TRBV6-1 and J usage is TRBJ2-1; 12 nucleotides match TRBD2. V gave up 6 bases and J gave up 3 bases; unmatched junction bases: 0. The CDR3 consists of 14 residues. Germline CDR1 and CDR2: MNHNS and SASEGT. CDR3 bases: TGTGCCAGCAGGACTAGCGGGAGCTACAATGAGCAGTTCTTC. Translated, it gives CASRTSGSYNEQFF.

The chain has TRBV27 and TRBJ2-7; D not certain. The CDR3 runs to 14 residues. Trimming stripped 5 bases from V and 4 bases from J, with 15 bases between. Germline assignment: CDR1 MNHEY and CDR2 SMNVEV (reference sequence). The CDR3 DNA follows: TGTGCCAGCAGTCGAGGTTCTGGGATTTACGAGCAGTACTTC. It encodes CASSRGSGIYEQYF.

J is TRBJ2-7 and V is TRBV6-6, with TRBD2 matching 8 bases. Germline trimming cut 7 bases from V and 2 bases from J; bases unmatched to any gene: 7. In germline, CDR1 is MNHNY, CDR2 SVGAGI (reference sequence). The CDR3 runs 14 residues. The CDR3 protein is CASKTTSGTYEQYF. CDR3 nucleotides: TGTGCCAGCAAAACCACTAGCGGAACCTACGAGCAGTACTTC.

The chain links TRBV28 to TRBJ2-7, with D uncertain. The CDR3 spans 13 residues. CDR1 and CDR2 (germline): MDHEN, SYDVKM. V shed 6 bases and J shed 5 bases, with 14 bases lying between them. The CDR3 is CASSLETIHEQYF. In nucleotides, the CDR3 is TGTGCCAGCAGCCTAGAGACCATCCACGAGCAGTACTTC.